The sequence of this T cell receptor beta chain was determined in a study of CXCR3-negative and CXCR3-positive naive CD8 T cells (dated 2019 in TCRdb). Concerning the study at large: In total, some 140 million TRB reads were obtained, corresponding to roughly 1.5 +/- 0.3 million reads per library. Diversity and physicochemical repertoire analyses were performed on around 10 donors pooled from two independent experiments. For the TRBV-TRBJ cluster analysis, the naive subsets came from about five donors, while the memory cells came from 3 donors. Overall study outcomes, separate from this receptor: CXCR3 expression partially decreased after cryopreservation, so most assays used freshly isolated PBMCs. Because surface CD5, which is linked to self-reactivity in mice, was comparable between the naive subsets, TCR interaction strength was also inferred from the physicochemical properties of TRB CDR3s. Similar TRBV-TRBJ usage was shown by naive CXCR3-negative and CXCR3-positive cells from the same donor, whereas distinct patterns were shown by memory cells. Both naive subsets had comparably high repertoire diversity, while memory CD8+ T cells had much lower repertoire diversity.

Each CD8+ T cell subset was flow-sorted in triplicate, with over 250,000 cells per subset placed directly into RLT lysis buffer. Using standard density gradient centrifugation, peripheral blood mononuclear cells were isolated from buffy coats. Total RNA was extracted from sorted cells with an RNeasy Mini Kit. Turning to this clonotype: Its recognized antigen is unknown.

There are 14 amino acids in the CDR3, from cysteine to phenylalanine inclusive. No DNA is given. The germline V gene encodes CDR1 MNHEY and CDR2 SVGAGI. The sample was run on a NextSeq 550. The Human TCR Profiling Kit (MiLaboratory) was used to prepare UMI-labeled 5' RACE TRB cDNA libraries. cDNA synthesis used the entire amount of extracted RNA, and PCR amplification then used the entire amount of cDNA produced. Libraries were prepared in parallel using an identical number of PCR cycles. In the authors' own workflow: MIGEC and MiXCR extracted about 53,000 +/- 10,000 unique UMI-labeled TRB cDNA molecules per library, requiring at least two reads per UMI. On average, each library contained approximately 40,000 +/- 10,000 functional in-frame TRB CDR3 nucleotide clonotypes without stop codons. Diversity metrics, including normalized Shannon-Wiener and Chao1, were computed in VDJtools after downsampling to 5000 UMI-labeled TRB molecules per sample. VDJtools was used to calculate clonotype-size-weighted physicochemical properties of the central five CDR3 residues, namely interaction energy, strength, volume and Kidera factor 4. Each entry corresponds to one CDR3 protein sequence from reads that TCRdb reprocessed, and DNA is not given. These V and J calls rely on TCRdb rather than the paper's analysis. The sample table records tens of thousands of distinct CDR3 sequences. 14% to 15% of the sample lies in the top ten.

Sequenced sample: memory CD8+ T cells from blood. What the cell subset or site label conveys for this sample: conventional CD8+ memory T cells (TMEM), sorted as controls. The sequence was collected from a human donor in good health. Some clones in this sample may be carry-over from other donors' samples. The chain is made from TRBV6-5 and TRBJ2-5; TCRdb's assignment of TRBD1 cannot be checked, as there is no DNA. This receptor has the CDR3 CASSPPGVGETQYF.